A single sample is the source of the 27 T cell receptor beta chains below, sequenced in a study of cytomegalovirus exposure and HLA in healthy donors. The primer mix had 60 Vbeta and 13 Jbeta primers. Sequenced by immunoSEQ multiplex PCR; TCRdb stores in-frame clones only, minus some. Of over 60,000 clones in the sample, 60% to 85% were seen once. Input material: PBMCs. These TCRs come from a man between 65 and 85 years old in good health and CMV-seronegative.

This clone was seen more than once but under ten times. The chain recombines TRBV7-6 with TRBJ2-1; D remains unclear. Germline V lookup: CDR1 SGHVS, CDR2 FNYEAQ. Trimming removed 1 base from V and 6 bases from J, with 7 bases in between. The CDR3 is 13 amino acids. The CDR3 loop reads CASSLERFNEQFF. CDR3 coding DNA: TGTGCCAGCAGCTTAGAGCGTTTCAATGAGCAGTTCTTC.

This clone was recorded only once. V gene TRBV5-1 combines with J gene TRBJ2-7, with 7 bases that match TRBD1. Trimming cost V 2 bases and J 5 bases; bases outside gene matches: 4. This CDR3 has 13 amino acids. Germline V gives CDR1 SGHRS, CDR2 YFSETQ. Written as DNA, the CDR3 is TGCGCCAGCAGCTTTACAGGGGAAGACGAGCAGTACTTC. The encoded protein is CASSFTGEDEQYF. Drawing the rest from reference TRBV5-1 and TRBJ2-7, the complete variable domain is KAGVTQTPRYLIKTRGQQVTLSCSPISGHRSVSWYQQTPGQGLQFLFEYFSETQRNKGNFPGRFSGRQFSNSRSEMNVSTLELGDSALYLCASSFTGEDEQYFGPGTRLTVT.

Comment on this clone: This specimen includes other DNA sequences encoding the same CDR3. The chain carries TRBV6-5 and TRBJ2-3, with 8 bases matching TRBD2. J was trimmed by 6 bases and V by 8 bases; bases with no gene match: 13. The CDR3 has 15 residues. CDR1 MNHEY and CDR2 SVGAGI come from the germline V gene. The DNA for the CDR3 is TGTGCCAGCCGAATCACTAGCGGACTTGGGGATACGCAGTATTTT. Protein: CASRITSGLGDTQYF.

Comment on this clone: At one of its ends the junction is not consistent with the germline gene, which may arise from a read error. The chain links TRBV7-9 to TRBJ1-1, with 9 bases matching TRBD1. Per germline, CDR1 SEHNR and CDR2 FQNEAQ (reference sequence). CDR3 length equals 15 residues. The CDR3 sequence is CSSSQNWDREAEAFF. CDR3 bases: TGTTCCAGCAGCCAAAACTGGGACAGGGAGGCTGAAGCTTTCTTT.

This clone was counted a few times. V usage is TRBV30 and J usage is TRBJ1-4, with D perhaps TRBD1 (6 bases). Per germline, CDR1 GTSNPN and CDR2 SVGIG (reference sequence). This CDR3 is 16 amino acids long. Trimming left V 0 bases short and J 4 bases short, with 15 bases between. The chain's CDR3 is CAWSVHEGGGNEKLFF. CDR3 in DNA: TGTGCCTGGAGTGTACATGAAGGGGGGGGTAATGAAAAACTGTTTTTT.

V and J are TRBV7-9 and TRBJ2-5, with D perhaps matching TRBD1 (5 bases). Gene TRBJ2-7 matches the end of the DNA better, so the J call may be wrong. The CDR3 is 14 residues long. Germline CDR1 SEHNR, CDR2 FQNEAQ (reference sequence). CDR3 region: CASSLGQGRVEQYF. CDR3 in DNA: TGTGCCAGCAGCTTAGGGCAGGGTCGGGTCGAGCAGTACTTC.

CDR3 in amino acids: CASSFSGGDEQFF. CDR3 in DNA: TGTGCCAGCAGCTTCTCAGGGGGCGATGAGCAGTTCTTC. This chain links TRBV7-9 with TRBJ2-1, with 8 bases identical to TRBD1. CDR1 is SEHNR, CDR2 FQNEAQ, per germline (reference sequence). This CDR3 has 13 residues. V lost 3 bases and J lost 8; bases outside the gene matches: 3.

This chain uses TRBV29-1 with TRBJ2-7, with TRBD1 matching over 9 bases. The V and J ends lost 7 bases and 4 bases, in that order; junction bases with no gene match: 5. This CDR3 has 12 residues. Germline CDR1 and CDR2: SQVTM and ANQGSEA. CDR3 coding DNA: TGCAGCGCACAGGGGGCGGGTTACGAGCAGTACTTC. Its translation: CSAQGAGYEQYF.

The rearrangement joins TRBV30 to TRBJ1-2, with TRBD1 identical over 10 bases. Losses at the gene ends were 0 bases for V and 4 bases for J; bases not matched to a gene: 5. The germline V gene has CDR1 GTSNPN and CDR2 SVGIG (reference sequence). The CDR3 loop spans 15 amino acids. Here the CDR3 DNA reads TGTGCCTGGAGTGTTGACAGGGGGCTTGGCTATGGCTACACCTTC. It yields the protein CAWSVDRGLGYGYTF. Variable domain in full (rest from reference TRBV30 and TRBJ1-2): SQTIHQWPATLVQPVGSPLSLECTVEGTSNPNLYWYRQAAGRGLQLLFYSVGIGQISSEVPQNLSASRPQDRQFILSSKKLLLSDSGFYLCAWSVDRGLGYGYTFGSGTRLTVV.

The V gene is TRBV10-2, the J gene TRBJ1-3; TRBD1 might be the D (5 bases). V was pared by 1 base and J by 1 base, with 8 bases between. CDR1 and CDR2 (germline): WSHSY, SAAADI. This CDR3 is 15 amino acids long. As DNA, the CDR3 is TGCGCCAGCAGTGAGTTGCCAGGGTCTGGAAACACCATATATTTT. Translation gives CASSELPGSGNTIYF.

The V gene is TRBV4-1, the J gene TRBJ2-1, with 15 bases aligning to TRBD2. The CDR3 is 16 residues long. The J segment lost 10 bases and the V segment lost 3 bases, leaving 7 bases of the junction unmatched. Germline CDR1 and CDR2: MGHRA and YSYEKL. The CDR3 sequence: CASSHGGLAGGGEQFF. In DNA form, the CDR3 reads TGCGCCAGCAGCCATGGGGGACTAGCGGGGGGCGGGGAGCAGTTCTTC.

The sample holds a few counts of this clone. The chain carries TRBV6-5 and TRBJ2-7, with D tentatively TRBD2 (6 bases). The CDR3 has 14 residues. The germline gives CDR1 MNHEY, CDR2 SVGAGI. Trimming took off 4 bases at V and 3 bases at J, with 13 bases between the two ends. CDR3 sequence reads: CASSFAGLSYEQYF. DNA for the CDR3: TGTGCCAGCAGTTTCGCGGGACTCAGCTACGAGCAGTACTTC.

The rearrangement links TRBV9 to TRBJ1-4, with D unclear. The ends were cut back, 1 base at V and 7 bases at J, with 17 bases in the middle. The CDR3 runs to 16 residues. CDR1 SGDLS and CDR2 YYNGEE come from the germline V gene. CDR3 sequence reads: CASSVNPGARGEKLFF. CDR3 nucleotide sequence: TGTGCCAGCAGCGTAAACCCGGGCGCTCGGGGTGAAAAACTGTTTTTT.

This clone appeared a single time. V gene TRBV5-4 combines with J gene TRBJ2-3; TRBD2 aligns across 10 bases. V was pared by 10 bases and J by 4 bases, with 9 bases of the junction left unmatched. The CDR3 covers 14 residues. Germline V gene lookup returns CDR1 SGHNT and CDR2 YYREEE (reference sequence). The CDR3 coding sequence is TGTGCCCCCGGGCTAGCGGGAGTGTCAGATACGCAGTATTTT. This sequence encodes CAPGLAGVSDTQYF.

The gene calls are TRBV5-1 and TRBJ2-1; TRBD2 matches 9 bases. The CDR3 is 14 residues long. From germline, CDR1 is SGHRS and CDR2 YFSETQ. Trimming took 5 bases from V and 9 from J; bases not matched to a gene: 9. Here the CDR3 DNA reads TGCGCCAGCAGACTCGCGGGGGGGCCGGGTGAGCAGTTCTTC. Amino acids: CASRLAGGPGEQFF.

The CDR3 loop is CASSLPETGGLNEQYF. Written as DNA, the CDR3 is TGTGCCAGCAGTTTACCCGAGACAGGGGGCTTGAACGAGCAGTACTTC. The chain carries TRBV28 and TRBJ2-7; TRBD1 matches at 10 bases. CDR1 MDHEN and CDR2 SYDVKM come from the germline V gene. The trim removed 2 bases at V and 5 bases at J, leaving 9 bases unmatched. CDR3 length: 16 residues.

This clone has only a few counts. V is TRBV30 and J is TRBJ1-1, with D perhaps matching TRBD1 (5 bases). Trimming cost V 1 base and J 0 bases, with 6 bases left between them. Germline CDR1 reads GTSNPN; CDR2 reads SVGIG (reference sequence). The CDR3 sequence is 13 residues long. CDR3 in DNA: TGTGCCTGGAGTGGACAGTTGAACACTGAAGCTTTCTTT. Protein sequence: CAWSGQLNTEAFF.

The V call is TRBV7-2, the J call TRBJ2-4; D not certain. Trimming removed 2 bases at V and 0 bases at J, with 5 bases between. CDR3 length equals 14 residues. CDR1 and CDR2 (germline): SGHTA, FQGNSA. CDR3 protein: CASSLSEAKNIQYF. The CDR3 nucleotides are TGTGCCAGCAGCTTATCAGAAGCCAAAAACATTCAGTACTTC. Based on the CDR3 plus reference TRBV7-2 and TRBJ2-4, the full variable domain is GAGVSQSPSNKVTEKGKDVELRCDPISGHTALYWYRQSLGQGLEFLIYFQGNSAPDKSGLPSDRFSAERTGGSVSTLTIQRTQQEDSAVYLCASSLSEAKNIQYFGAGTRLSVL.

The rearrangement joins TRBV7-9 to TRBJ1-6; TRBD1 aligns across 8 bases. J gave up 10 bases and V 3 bases, and 8 bases lay outside the gene matches. This CDR3 has 15 residues. From germline, CDR1 is SEHNR and CDR2 FQNEAQ (reference sequence). CDR3 amino acids: CASSLGQVAGSPLHF. CDR3 nucleotide sequence: TGTGCCAGCAGCTTGGGACAGGTCGCGGGGTCACCCCTCCACTTT.

The V and J genes are TRBV28 and TRBJ2-1; TRBD2 matches 14 bases. This CDR3 comprises 17 residues. The germline gives CDR1 MDHEN, CDR2 SYDVKM. With 8 bases clipped from V and 2 bases from J, the junction kept 8 bases outside the gene matches. Here the CDR3 reads CASGATSGGAPYNEQFF. The CDR3 DNA reads TGTGCCAGCGGGGCGACTAGCGGGGGGGCCCCCTACAATGAGCAGTTCTTC. The variable domain in full, completed from reference TRBV28 and TRBJ2-1, reads DVKVTQSSRYLVKRTGEKVFLECVQDMDHENMFWYRQDPGLGLRLIYFSYDVKMKEKGDIPEGYSVSREKKERFSLILESASTNQTSMYLCASGATSGGAPYNEQFFGPGTRLTVL.

V gene TRBV10-2 combines with J gene TRBJ1-6; no clear D gene. V lost 1 base and J 7 bases, leaving 8 bases between the germline ends. This CDR3 spans 14 amino acids. Germline-derived CDR1 and CDR2 are WSHSY and SAAADI. The CDR3 DNA reads TGCGCCAGCAGTGAGTACACAGACAATTCACCCCTCCACTTT. This translates into CASSEYTDNSPLHF.

The chain combines TRBV27 with TRBJ2-7, with D perhaps matching TRBD2 (5 bases). The germline V gene encodes CDR1 MNHEY and CDR2 SMNVEV (reference sequence). This CDR3 has 16 amino acids. V was pared by 0 bases and J by 0 bases, with 12 bases between. The CDR3 bases are TGTGCCAGCAGTTTATCTTCCACGGGGAGCTCCTACGAGCAGTACTTC. The encoded protein is CASSLSSTGSSYEQYF.

The chain employs TRBV29-1 and TRBJ2-3; 8 nucleotides match TRBD1. This CDR3 has 10 residues. V gave up 6 bases and J gave up 11 bases; unmatched junction bases: 4. Germline V gene sequence: CDR1 SQVTM, CDR2 ANQGSEA. CDR3 sequence: CSVGTGGQYF. CDR3 coding DNA: TGCAGCGTCGGGACAGGTGGGCAGTATTTT.

This chain joins TRBV30 and TRBJ1-5; D unclear. The ends were cut back, 3 bases at V and 0 bases at J, with 9 bases in the middle. CDR1 and CDR2 from the germline V gene are GTSNPN and SVGIG (reference sequence). The CDR3 is made up of 14 amino acids. CDR3 region: CAWSRGNSNQPQHF. As DNA, the CDR3 is TGTGCCTGGAGCCGGGGAAATAGCAATCAGCCCCAGCATTTT.

The rearrangement links TRBV19 to TRBJ2-1; possible D gene TRBD2, 5 bases. Germline loops: CDR1 LNHDA, CDR2 SQIVND (reference sequence). V was clipped by 8 bases and J by 5 bases, with 13 bases between them. The CDR3 is 13 residues long. The CDR3 loop reads CASSDSRDNEQFF. DNA of the CDR3: TGTGCCAGTTCGGACTCGAGGGACAATGAGCAGTTCTTC.

Only a few counts were recorded for this clone. The V gene is TRBV5-1, the J gene TRBJ2-1; the D gene is possibly TRBD2 (5 bases). Germline values: CDR1 SGHRS, CDR2 YFSETQ. The CDR3 covers 16 residues. V dropped 0 bases and J dropped 0 bases, with 10 bases sitting between them. The CDR3 bases are TGCGCCAGCAGCTTGGGGACCGGGAACTCCTACAATGAGCAGTTCTTC. Protein sequence: CASSLGTGNSYNEQFF.

The rearrangement uses TRBV5-1 and TRBJ2-3, with TRBD2 matching 9 bases. This CDR3 is 17 amino acids long. The germline V gene encodes CDR1 SGHRS and CDR2 YFSETQ. V trimming: 0 bases; J trimming: 3 bases; junction bases outside the gene matches: 8. The CDR3 bases are TGCGCCAGCAGCTTGGGGGGACTAGCAAAATTTACAGATACGCAGTATTTT. Protein product: CASSLGGLAKFTDTQYF.